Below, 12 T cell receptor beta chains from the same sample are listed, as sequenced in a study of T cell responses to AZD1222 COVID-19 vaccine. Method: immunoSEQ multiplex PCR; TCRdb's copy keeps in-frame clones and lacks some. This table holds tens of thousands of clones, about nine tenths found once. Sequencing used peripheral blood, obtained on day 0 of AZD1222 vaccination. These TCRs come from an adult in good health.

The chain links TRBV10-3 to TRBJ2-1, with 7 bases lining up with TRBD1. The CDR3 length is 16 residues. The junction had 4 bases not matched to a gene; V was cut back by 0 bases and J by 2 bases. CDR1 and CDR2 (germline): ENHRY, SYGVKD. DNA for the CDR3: TGTGCCATCAGTGAGTCCGGCAGGGGGACCTACAATGAGCAGTTCTTC. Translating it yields CAISESGRGTYNEQFF.

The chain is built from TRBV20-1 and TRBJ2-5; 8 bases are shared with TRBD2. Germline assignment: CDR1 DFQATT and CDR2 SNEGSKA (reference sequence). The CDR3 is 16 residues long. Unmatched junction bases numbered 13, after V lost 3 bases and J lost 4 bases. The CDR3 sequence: CSASFGGAPRGETQYF. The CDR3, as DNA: TGCAGTGCTAGTTTCGGGGGGGCGCCGCGGGGAGAGACCCAGTACTTC.

CDR3 protein: CASSSPTGEIHEQYF. In nucleotides, the CDR3 is TGTGCCAGCAGCTCGCCGACAGGGGAGATCCACGAGCAGTACTTC. V is TRBV7-8 and J is TRBJ2-7; 8 nucleotides align to TRBD1. From germline, CDR1 is SGHVS and CDR2 FQNEAQ. The CDR3 has 15 residues. Losses at the gene ends were 4 bases for V and 5 bases for J; bases not matched to a gene: 10.

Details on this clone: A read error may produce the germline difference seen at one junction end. CDR3 DNA sequence: TGTGCCAGCAGTGAAAGGGACTCCAACAATGAGCAGTTCTTC. It encodes CASSERDSNNEQFF. The genes are TRBV2 and TRBJ2-1; the D gene is possibly TRBD2 (6 bases). The CDR3 loop spans 14 amino acids. CDR1 SNHLY and CDR2 FYNNEI come from the germline V gene.

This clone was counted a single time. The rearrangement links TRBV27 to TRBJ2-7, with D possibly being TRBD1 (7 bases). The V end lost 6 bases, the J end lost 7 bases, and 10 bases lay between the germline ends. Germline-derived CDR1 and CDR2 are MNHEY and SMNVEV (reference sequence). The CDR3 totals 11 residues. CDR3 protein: CASRPGGEQYF. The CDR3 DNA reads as TGTGCCAGCAGACCAGGGGGGGAGCAGTACTTC.

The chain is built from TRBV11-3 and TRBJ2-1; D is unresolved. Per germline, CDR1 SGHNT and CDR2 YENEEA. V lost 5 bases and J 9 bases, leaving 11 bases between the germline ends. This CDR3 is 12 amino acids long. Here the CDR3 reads CASSLSGGEQFF. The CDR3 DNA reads TGTGCCAGCAGCCTTAGTGGCGGTGAGCAGTTCTTC.

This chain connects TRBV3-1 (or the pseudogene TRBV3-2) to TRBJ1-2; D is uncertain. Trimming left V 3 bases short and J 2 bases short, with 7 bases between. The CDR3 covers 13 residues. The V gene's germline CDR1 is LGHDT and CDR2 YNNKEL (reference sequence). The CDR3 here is CASSHLKNYGYTF. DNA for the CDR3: TGTGCCAGCAGCCACTTAAAAAACTATGGCTACACCTTC.

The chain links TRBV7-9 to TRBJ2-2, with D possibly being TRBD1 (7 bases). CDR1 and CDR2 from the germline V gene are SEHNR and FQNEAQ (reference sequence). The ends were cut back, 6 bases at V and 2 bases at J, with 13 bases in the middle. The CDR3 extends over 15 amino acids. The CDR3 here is CASREGQINTGELFF. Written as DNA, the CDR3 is TGTGCCAGCAGGGAGGGACAGATTAACACCGGGGAGCTGTTTTTT.

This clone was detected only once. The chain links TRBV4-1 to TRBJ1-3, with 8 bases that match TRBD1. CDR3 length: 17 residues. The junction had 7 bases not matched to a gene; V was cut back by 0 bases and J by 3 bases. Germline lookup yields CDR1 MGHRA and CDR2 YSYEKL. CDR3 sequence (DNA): TGCGCCAGCAGCCAAGATAAAGGGACAGGACGTGGAAACACCATATATTTT. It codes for CASSQDKGTGRGNTIYF.

The CDR3 spells CASSAQGNTEAFF. The DNA of the CDR3 is TGTGCCAGCAGTGCGCAAGGGAACACTGAAGCTTTCTTT. The chain joins TRBV2 to TRBJ1-1; D is ambiguous. CDR1 is SNHLY and CDR2 is FYNNEI in the germline V gene. Trimming took off 4 bases at V and 1 base at J, with 7 bases between the two ends. The CDR3 loop spans 13 amino acids.

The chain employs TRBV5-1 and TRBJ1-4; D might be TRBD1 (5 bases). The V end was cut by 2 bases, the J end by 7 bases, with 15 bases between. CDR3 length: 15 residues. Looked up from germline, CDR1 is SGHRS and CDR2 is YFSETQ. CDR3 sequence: CASSLYWGSGEKLFF. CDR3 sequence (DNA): TGCGCCAGCAGCTTATATTGGGGGAGCGGTGAAAAACTGTTTTTT.

CDR3 sequence reads: CASGSPLAGGTGELFF. The CDR3, as DNA: TGTGCTAGTGGTTCCCCGCTAGCGGGGGGCACCGGGGAGCTGTTTTTT. The V and J genes are TRBV12-5 and TRBJ2-2, with 11 bases that match TRBD2. The germline V gene encodes CDR1 LGHNT and CDR2 FRNRAP. This CDR3 has 16 amino acids. V shed 4 bases, J shed 4 bases, and the junction held 5 bases outside the gene matches.